Listed here are 15 T cell receptor beta chains from one sample, sequenced in a study of blood T cell repertoires in COVID-19. Profiled with immunoSEQ multiplex PCR; TCRdb holds only in-frame clones, not every one. The sample has about 220,000 clones; just over 85% are singletons. The sample comprised PBMCs or T cells enriched from blood (not recorded which). The receptors come from a woman aged 40 to 50 with acute COVID-19.

This clone was recorded once. The chain uses TRBV15 and TRBJ1-1; no firm D call. The germline V and J ends were trimmed by 4 bases and 7 bases, with 7 bases remaining between them. This CDR3 has 11 residues. Germline lookup yields CDR1 LNHNV and CDR2 YYDKDF (reference sequence). CDR3 DNA: TGTGCCACCAGCAATAAACATGAAGCTTTCTTT. It is translated as CATSNKHEAFF.

The chain couples TRBV13 to TRBJ1-2; TRBD1 matches at 7 bases. The V gene's germline CDR1 is PRHDT and CDR2 FYEKMQ (reference sequence). Trimming cost V 0 bases and J 4 bases; bases outside gene matches: 5. This CDR3 has 15 amino acids. As DNA, the CDR3 is TGTGCCAGCAGCTTAGGTCAGGGGGTCCCCTATGGCTACACCTTC. This gives the protein CASSLGQGVPYGYTF.

The chain recombines TRBV7-9 with TRBJ2-1; TRBD1 is a possible D gene (6 bases). The CDR3 covers 16 residues. With 1 base removed from V and 4 bases from J, the gap between germline ends came to 14 bases. Germline V gene lookup returns CDR1 SEHNR and CDR2 FQNEAQ (reference sequence). The CDR3 nucleotides read TGTGCCAGCAGCTTAGTTAGGGACACGAGATACAATGAGCAGTTCTTC. Encoded protein: CASSLVRDTRYNEQFF.

The rearrangement links TRBV9 to TRBJ1-1, with TRBD1 matching 7 bases. Germline V gives CDR1 SGDLS, CDR2 YYNGEE. CDR3 length: 13 residues. The V and J ends lost 4 bases and 0 bases, in that order; junction bases with no gene match: 0. The DNA for the CDR3 is TGTGCCAGCAGCACAGGGGTGAACACTGAAGCTTTCTTT. This sequence encodes CASSTGVNTEAFF. Full variable domain (missing parts from reference TRBV9 and TRBJ1-1): DSGVTQTPKHLITATGQRVTLRCSPRSGDLSVYWYQQSLDQGLQFLIQYYNGEERAKGNILERFSAQQFPDLHSELNLSSLELGDSALYFCASSTGVNTEAFFGQGTRLTVV.

The J gene is TRBJ1-5, the V gene TRBV6-2 or TRBV6-3; D is possibly TRBD1 (6 bases). V shed 2 bases and J shed 7 bases, with 9 bases lying between them. CDR3 size: 13 residues. Germline V gene sequence: CDR1 MNHEY, CDR2 SVGEGT. Written as DNA, the CDR3 is TGTGCCAGCAGTTACGGGGGCAGGCAGCCCCAGCATTTT. Its translation: CASSYGGRQPQHF.

This clone was seen only a few times. Written as DNA, the CDR3 is TGTGCCAGCAGCACCGGACAGGCGAACACCGGGGAGCTGTTTTTT. As protein: CASSTGQANTGELFF. The chain couples TRBV5-6 to TRBJ2-2, with TRBD1 matching over 7 bases. Unmatched junction bases numbered 3, after V lost 4 bases and J lost 0 bases. CDR3 length equals 15 residues. Germline V gene data show CDR1 as SGHDT and CDR2 as YYEEEE.

This chain links TRBV30 with TRBJ1-2; D is unresolved. Germline CDR1 and CDR2: GTSNPN and SVGIG (reference sequence). The CDR3 runs to 15 residues. Deletions cut 0 bases from V and 2 bases from J, with 13 bases between. The CDR3 region is CAWSVPGKGNYGYTF. The CDR3 bases are TGTGCCTGGAGTGTACCGGGGAAAGGGAACTATGGCTACACCTTC.

The table lists this clone with a few counts. V gene TRBV5-5 combines with J gene TRBJ2-2, with TRBD1 as a possible D gene (6 bases). V shed 1 base and J shed 4 bases, with 11 bases lying between them. The CDR3 contains 15 residues. Germline loops: CDR1 SGHKS, CDR2 YYEKEE (reference sequence). The CDR3 DNA is TGTGCCAGCAGCTTGATGGGGGCTATCACCGGGGAGCTGTTTTTT. It encodes CASSLMGAITGELFF.

This clone appeared a few times. V and J are TRBV7-2 and TRBJ1-1, with D perhaps matching TRBD1 (5 bases). CDR1 is SGHTA and CDR2 is FQGNSA in the germline V gene. Trimming removed 2 bases from V and 0 bases from J, with 13 bases in between. The CDR3 extends over 16 amino acids. This chain's CDR3 is CASSLNGGLLNTEAFF. CDR3 coding DNA: TGTGCCAGCAGCTTAAACGGGGGATTACTGAACACTGAAGCTTTCTTT. The complete variable domain, with remaining parts taken from reference TRBV7-2 and TRBJ1-1, reads GAGVSQSPSNKVTEKGKDVELRCDPISGHTALYWYRQSLGQGLEFLIYFQGNSAPDKSGLPSDRFSAERTGGSVSTLTIQRTQQEDSAVYLCASSLNGGLLNTEAFFGQGTRLTVV.

This clone was counted a few times. Germline is not matched at one junction end, which may reflect a read error. The chain links TRBV5-1 to TRBJ2-6, with 12 bases matching TRBD1. The germline gives CDR1 SGHRS, CDR2 YFSETQ. CDR3 length: 19 amino acids. The chain's CDR3 is CASSLAGQGALPGANVLTF. CDR3 sequence (DNA): TGCGCCAGCAGCTTGGCGGGACAGGGGGCGCTTCCCGGGGCCAACGTCCTGACCTTC.

This clone was picked up one time. The V and J genes are TRBV9 and TRBJ2-7; TRBD1 might be the D (6 bases). The CDR3 extends over 15 amino acids. Trimming took 0 bases from V and 3 from J, leaving 13 bases between them. Germline V gene data show CDR1 as SGDLS and CDR2 as YYNGEE. The CDR3 sequence is CASSVGDRLFYEQYF. The CDR3 coding sequence is TGTGCCAGCAGCGTAGGAGACAGGCTCTTCTACGAGCAGTACTTC.

The V call is TRBV6-1, the J call TRBJ1-2; D is perhaps TRBD1 (6 bases). V dropped 2 bases and J dropped 8 bases, with 15 bases sitting between them. CDR3 size: 14 residues. The germline V gene has CDR1 MNHNS and CDR2 SASEGT. This CDR3 reads CASSEIQGLRGYTF. The CDR3, as DNA: TGTGCCAGCAGTGAAATTCAGGGGCTAAGAGGCTACACCTTC.

V gene TRBV2 combines with J gene TRBJ2-3; TRBD2 matches 8 bases. From germline, CDR1 is SNHLY and CDR2 FYNNEI. The CDR3 totals 14 residues. With 8 bases clipped from V and 4 bases from J, the junction kept 8 bases outside the gene matches. The chain's CDR3 is CASFPGGIADTQYF. The CDR3 coding sequence is TGTGCCAGCTTTCCGGGGGGGATTGCAGATACGCAGTATTTT.

The chain recombines TRBV5-4 with TRBJ1-1; D gene uncertain. The V end was cut by 0 bases, the J end by 5 bases, with 14 bases between. The CDR3 has 15 amino acids. Germline CDR1 reads SGHNT; CDR2 reads YYREEE (reference sequence). The CDR3 loop is CASSLVRESWTEAFF. The CDR3 DNA reads as TGTGCCAGCAGCTTGGTGCGGGAGAGTTGGACTGAAGCTTTCTTT.

The V gene is TRBV3-1 (or the pseudogene TRBV3-2), the J gene TRBJ1-1, with TRBD1 matching over 7 bases. The CDR3 spans 16 residues. Germline V CDR1 and CDR2: LGHDT, YNNKEL (reference sequence). Germline trimming cut 6 bases from V and 0 bases from J; bases unmatched to any gene: 10. DNA of the CDR3: TGTGCCAGCAGTACTTCCGGGACAGTATTGAACACTGAAGCTTTCTTT. This gives the protein CASSTSGTVLNTEAFF.